The clone carrying this T cell receptor (beta chain) came up once. These data are taken from a study of memory CD4+ T cells and cytomegalovirus serostatus. The sort gate was single viable CD3+CD4+CD8-CD45RO+ cells for memory CD4+ T cells. Produced via immunoSEQ multiplex PCR; TCRdb's table is partial and in-frame only. Of about 92,000 clones listed, roughly 80% are singletons. The sample was memory CD4+ T cells from blood. The clonotype was recovered from an adult in good health and CMV-seropositive.

This CDR3 reads CASSQGQYEQFF. DNA of the CDR3: TGTGCCAGCAGCCAAGGCCAGTATGAGCAGTTCTTC. The chain has TRBV4-2 and TRBJ2-1; D ambiguous. The germline gives CDR1 LGHNA, CDR2 YNFKEQ. CDR3 length: 12 residues. The germline V and J ends were trimmed by 1 base and 8 bases, with 6 bases remaining between them.